The 6 T cell receptor beta chains listed next were all sequenced from one sample in a study of control samples from healthy donors and cancer patients (dated by TCRdb to 2020 to 2021). Libraries came from the immunoSEQ multiplex PCR assay. In its TCRdb copy, this immuneACCESS table keeps in-frame sequences only and misses some clones. Where compared with another copy, unresolved V genes explain less than half of these, and the others have no known cause. Recorded for this sample are some 100,000 clones; 80% to 90% of them occurred a single time. The top ten clonotypes cover approximately 16% of the sample. The sequencing sample was made of blood. Source of these receptors: a woman in her 50s in good health.

DNA of the CDR3: TGTGCCAGCAGTTTAGGCCCGGGGGTCTACAATGAGCAGTTCTTC. It specifies CASSLGPGVYNEQFF. V is TRBV27 and J is TRBJ2-1, with TRBD2 as a possible D gene (6 bases). There are 15 residues in the CDR3. Trimming stripped 2 bases from V and 3 bases from J, with 11 bases between. Per the germline V gene, CDR1 is MNHEY and CDR2 is SMNVEV (reference sequence).

This chain links TRBV5-6 with TRBJ2-3, with TRBD1 matching 8 bases. V lost 3 bases to trimming and J lost 0 bases; unmatched junction nucleotides: 12. This CDR3 is built from 18 residues. Looked up from germline, CDR1 is SGHDT and CDR2 is YYEEEE. The CDR3: CASSWGTGTTVSTDTQYF. DNA for the CDR3: TGTGCCAGCAGCTGGGGGACAGGAACGACGGTTAGCACAGATACGCAGTATTTT. Using reference TRBV5-6 and TRBJ2-3 for the parts outside the CDR3, the full variable domain is DAGVTQSPTHLIKTRGQQVTLRCSPKSGHDTVSWYQQALGQGPQFIFQYYEEEERQRGNFPDRFSGHQFPNYSSELNVNALLLGDSALYLCASSWGTGTTVSTDTQYFGPGTRLTVL.

The chain is built from TRBV7-9 and TRBJ1-1; D is possibly TRBD1 (6 bases). The CDR3 totals 13 residues. In germline, CDR1 is SEHNR, CDR2 FQNEAQ (reference sequence). Trimming shortened V by 6 bases and J by 0 bases, and 8 bases separated the two germline ends. CDR3: CASRTGVNTEAFF. CDR3 nucleotides: TGTGCCAGCAGGACAGGTGTGAACACTGAAGCTTTCTTT.

The rearrangement links TRBV4-3 to TRBJ2-7; D gene unclear. This CDR3 has 13 residues. Per germline, CDR1 LGHNA and CDR2 YSLEER. The V end lost 0 bases, the J end lost 12 bases, and 15 bases lay between the germline ends. The CDR3 spells CASSQDRGSRLYV. The CDR3 DNA sequence: TGCGCCAGCAGCCAAGACCGCGGTTCTCGGCTGTACGTC.

J is TRBJ1-2 and V is TRBV20-1, with D perhaps matching TRBD1 (6 bases). The V and J ends lost 6 bases and 10 bases respectively, with 12 bases between them. The CDR3 covers 10 residues. Per germline, CDR1 DFQATT and CDR2 SNEGSKA (reference sequence). The CDR3 loop reads CSALQGYYTF. DNA for the CDR3: TGCAGTGCCTTACAGGGATACTACACCTTC.

This rearrangement joins TRBV20-1 to TRBJ1-1, with a possible D match to TRBD1 (5 bases). The germline V gene encodes CDR1 DFQATT and CDR2 SNEGSKA (reference sequence). The CDR3 runs to 10 residues. CDR3 protein: CSARDSEAFF. For the CDR3, the DNA is TGCAGCGCCCGGGACTCGGAAGCTTTCTTT.